These 16 T cell receptor beta chains were sequenced from one sample in a study of T cell changes during pregnancy in multiple sclerosis. Sequenced by immunoSEQ multiplex PCR; TCRdb stores in-frame clones only, minus some. Of 30,000 to 40,000 clones listed, about 95% were seen once; the top ten hold approximately 0.42%. Sequenced material: CD4+ T cells from peripheral blood mononuclear cells, taken in the second trimester of pregnancy. The origin of the receptors is a female donor with multiple sclerosis, enrolled in a pregnancy study.

This rearrangement joins TRBV4-2 to TRBJ2-4; 7 nucleotides align to TRBD1. J was trimmed by 9 bases and V by 1 base; bases with no gene match: 9. Per the germline V gene, CDR1 is LGHNA and CDR2 is YNFKEQ. The CDR3 contains 15 residues. The CDR3 protein is CASSQAGTERGIQYF. In DNA, the CDR3 is TGTGCCAGCAGCCAAGCCGGGACAGAGAGAGGCATTCAGTACTTC.

The V gene is TRBV2, the J gene TRBJ1-6; maybe TRBD1 (6 bases). CDR1 is SNHLY and CDR2 is FYNNEI in the germline V gene. CDR3 length: 16 residues. Trimming stripped 6 bases from V and 1 base from J, with 13 bases between. In nucleotides, the CDR3 is TGTGCCAGCAGCGCCGCCAGGGGTTCCTATAATTCACCCCTCCACTTT. Translation gives CASSAARGSYNSPLHF.

This sequence joins TRBV6-5 and TRBJ2-7; possibly TRBD1 for D (6 bases). The V end was cut by 4 bases, the J end by 8 bases, with 15 bases between. CDR1 MNHEY and CDR2 SVGAGI come from the germline V gene. The length of the CDR3 is 13 residues. In nucleotides, the CDR3 is TGTGCCAGCAGTTTCCGGGACACACCAAAGCAGTACTTC. This sequence encodes CASSFRDTPKQYF.

This chain links TRBV19 with TRBJ2-2; 9 bases are a match to TRBD1. Germline V gene data show CDR1 as LNHDA and CDR2 as SQIVND (reference sequence). CDR3 size: 15 residues. V lost 6 bases, J lost 5 bases, and 7 bases stayed unmatched. CDR3 coding DNA: TGTGCCAGTAGCGACCCGGGACAGGGAACCGGGGAGCTGTTTTTT. Translated, it gives CASSDPGQGTGELFF.

A single count supports this clone. The V call is TRBV27, the J call TRBJ1-1; possibly TRBD1 for D (6 bases). CDR3 length: 14 residues. V was clipped by 4 bases and J by 4 bases, with 13 bases between them. Germline V gene data show CDR1 as MNHEY and CDR2 as SMNVEV (reference sequence). The DNA of the CDR3 is TGTGCCAGCAGTTCCCTAGGGGGAGTCACTGAAGCTTTCTTT. Its translation is CASSSLGGVTEAFF.

The chain joins TRBV7-9 to TRBJ1-5; the D gene is possibly TRBD1 (6 bases). The CDR3 length is 12 residues. Germline V CDR1 and CDR2: SEHNR, FQNEAQ (reference sequence). V was shortened by 3 bases and J by 15 bases, with 15 bases between the two germline ends. The CDR3 DNA sequence: TGTGCCAGCAGCTTGGCGCAGGGGACCTTGCATTTT. This codes for CASSLAQGTLHF.

As for this clone: One end of the junction fails to match germline, which may point to a read error. V and J are TRBV10-1 and TRBJ2-3; D gene unclear. Germline CDR1 WNHNN, CDR2 SYGVQD (reference sequence). CDR3 length: 11 residues. In nucleotides, the CDR3 is TGCGCCAGCACCCTAGGAGATCCGCAGTATTTT. Translation: CASTLGDPQYF.

The chain links TRBV27 to TRBJ2-5; 7 bases map to TRBD2. The CDR3 is 13 amino acids. Trimming at V came to 3 bases and at J to 5 bases, leaving 3 bases not matched to a gene. The V gene's germline CDR1 is MNHEY and CDR2 SMNVEV (reference sequence). CDR3 in DNA: TGTGCCAGCAGTTTGCGGGGGACGGAGACCCAGTACTTC. The encoded protein is CASSLRGTETQYF.

The chain joins TRBV6-4 to TRBJ2-3; the match to TRBD1 covers 7 bases. Trimming removed 5 bases from V and 1 base from J; junction bases left unmatched: 3. This CDR3 contains 14 residues. CDR1 is MRHNA, CDR2 SNTAGT, per germline. The CDR3 bases are TGTGCCAGCAGTCATACAGGGGGCACAGATACGCAGTATTTT. It specifies CASSHTGGTDTQYF.

The rearrangement links TRBV15 to TRBJ2-1, with 7 nucleotides matching TRBD2. The CDR3 totals 16 residues. The germline V gene encodes CDR1 LNHNV and CDR2 YYDKDF (reference sequence). Trimming took 5 bases from V and 8 from J; bases not matched to a gene: 15. CDR3 sequence: CATSAFVGPAGDEQFF. The CDR3, as DNA: TGTGCCACCAGCGCCTTCGTGGGGCCCGCGGGGGATGAGCAGTTCTTC. The complete variable domain, with remaining parts taken from reference TRBV15 and TRBJ2-1, reads DAMVIQNPRYQVTQFGKPVTLSCSQTLNHNVMYWYQQKSSQAPKLLFHYYDKDFNNEADTPDNFQSRRPNTSFCFLDIRSPGLGDTAMYLCATSAFVGPAGDEQFFGPGTRLTVL.

V gene TRBV18 combines with J gene TRBJ1-5; D gene uncertain. Germline assignment: CDR1 KGHSH and CDR2 LQKENI. The CDR3 totals 15 residues. Trimming took off 3 bases at V and 2 bases at J, with 11 bases between the two ends. This CDR3 is CASSPRSGGNQPQHF. CDR3 nucleotides: TGTGCCAGCTCACCTCGCTCCGGTGGCAATCAGCCCCAGCATTTT.

This clone was counted a few times. The chain carries TRBV7-9 and TRBJ2-7; 8 nucleotides line up with TRBD1. Germline V gene lookup returns CDR1 SEHNR and CDR2 FQNEAQ (reference sequence). V lost 5 bases, J lost 2 bases, and 5 bases stayed unmatched. CDR3 length equals 14 residues. CDR3 bases: TGTGCCAGCAGCCCGACGACAGGGGCCTACGAGCAGTACTTC. Amino acids: CASSPTTGAYEQYF.

The chain is built from TRBV9 and TRBJ1-6; 9 bases are a match to TRBD1. Germline V gives CDR1 SGDLS, CDR2 YYNGEE. V gave up 1 base and J gave up 6 bases; unmatched junction bases: 5. The CDR3 spans 16 residues. CDR3: CASSVPHRGLNSPLHF. The CDR3, as DNA: TGTGCCAGCAGCGTACCTCACAGGGGGCTTAATTCACCCCTCCACTTT.

This clone came up once. V and J are TRBV5-1 and TRBJ2-1, with 10 bases fitting TRBD2. The CDR3 runs 15 residues. V shed 4 bases and J 5 bases; nucleotides not matched to a gene: 6. Germline loops: CDR1 SGHRS, CDR2 YFSETQ. The CDR3 here is CASSTTSGTNNEQFF. In DNA, the CDR3 is TGCGCCAGCAGCACTACTAGCGGGACAAACAATGAGCAGTTCTTC.

This clone was counted a few times. J is TRBJ1-6 and V is TRBV18; TRBD1 aligns across 8 bases. The junction had 5 bases not matched to a gene; V was cut back by 5 bases and J by 8 bases. CDR1 is KGHSH and CDR2 is LQKENI in the germline V gene. The CDR3 consists of 14 residues. CDR3 residues: CASSRGQDHSPLHF. CDR3 sequence (DNA): TGTGCCAGCTCAAGGGGACAGGATCATTCACCCCTCCACTTT.

The chain links TRBV11-1 to TRBJ2-2; maybe TRBD1 (5 bases). The germline V gene has CDR1 SGHAT and CDR2 FQDESV (reference sequence). The CDR3 consists of 14 residues. V lost 2 bases and J 4 bases, leaving 8 bases between the germline ends. In DNA, the CDR3 is TGTGCCAGCAGCTTACCAGGGTTCACCGGGGAGCTGTTTTTT. Translating gives CASSLPGFTGELFF.